This T cell receptor (beta chain) was recorded in a study of blood T cell repertoires in COVID-19. Study summary: Sample material is recorded as cDNA or gDNA derived from T cells, B-cell-depleted T cells, or PBMCs.

The Seattle patients joined while their infection was active and were tracked longitudinally afterward. Original analysis: The authors estimated nucleated cell counts from reference gene primer amplification. Clones were sequenced by immunoSEQ multiplex PCR, and TCRdb holds only the in-frame ones, with some missing. For V, J and clone size, that table is used; D and trimming come from the DNA. The sample carries 250,000 to 300,000 clones, 86% recorded once. Losses at the gene ends were 2 bases for V and 6 bases for J; bases not matched to a gene: 12. CDR3 length: 18 residues. Germline loops: CDR1 MDHEN, CDR2 SYDVKM.

The TCR originated in a woman aged 25 to 39 with COVID-19, enrolled during active disease. Sequencing was carried out using peripheral blood. The chain couples TRBV28 to TRBJ2-3; 12 bases match TRBD2. The CDR3 loop is CASSLRKTSGGATDTQYF. The CDR3 DNA is TGTGCCAGCAGTTTAAGAAAGACTAGCGGGGGTGCCACGGATACGCAGTATTTT.